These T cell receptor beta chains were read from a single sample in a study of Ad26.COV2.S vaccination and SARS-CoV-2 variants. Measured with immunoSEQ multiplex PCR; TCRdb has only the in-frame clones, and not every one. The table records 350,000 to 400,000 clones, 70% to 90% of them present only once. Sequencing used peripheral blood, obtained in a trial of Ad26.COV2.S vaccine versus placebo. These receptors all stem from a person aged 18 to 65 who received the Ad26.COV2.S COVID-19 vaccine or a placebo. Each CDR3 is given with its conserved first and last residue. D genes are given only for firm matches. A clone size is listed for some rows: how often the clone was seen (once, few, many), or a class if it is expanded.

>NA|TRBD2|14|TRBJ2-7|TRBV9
CASSAGGTAYEQYF
TGTGCCAGCAGCGCGGGGGGGACCGCCTACGAGCAGTACTTC
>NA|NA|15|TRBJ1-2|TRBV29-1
CSVEVRLGQGAGYTF
TGCAGCGTTGAAGTCCGCCTGGGGCAAGGCGCTGGCTACACCTTC
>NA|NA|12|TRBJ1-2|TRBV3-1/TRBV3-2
CASSQVRYGYTF
TGTGCCAGCAGCCAAGTACGGTATGGCTACACCTTC
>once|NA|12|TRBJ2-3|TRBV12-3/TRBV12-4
CASAPSTDTQYF
TGTGCCTCGGCTCCTAGCACAGATACGCAGTATTTT
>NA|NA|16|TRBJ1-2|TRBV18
CASSPQGSAGSYGYTF
TGTGCCAGCTCACCCCAGGGTTCGGCAGGATCCTATGGCTACACCTTC
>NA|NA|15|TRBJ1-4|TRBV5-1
CASSPGQSTNEKLFF
TGCGCCAGCAGCCCAGGACAGTCAACTAATGAAAAACTGTTTTTT
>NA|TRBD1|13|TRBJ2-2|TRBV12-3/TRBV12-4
CASSPQGAGELFF
TGTGCCAGCAGTCCACAGGGGGCCGGGGAGCTGTTTTTT
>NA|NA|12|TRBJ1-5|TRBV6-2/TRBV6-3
CASSSNNQPQHF
TGTGCCAGCAGTTCTAACAATCAGCCCCAGCATTTT
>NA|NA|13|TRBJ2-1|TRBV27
CASSRIGWNEQFF
TGTGCCAGCAGCCGAATTGGTTGGAATGAGCAGTTCTTC
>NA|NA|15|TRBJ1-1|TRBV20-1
CSASGDPSRNTEAFF
TGCAGTGCTAGTGGTGACCCCTCAAGGAACACTGAAGCTTTCTTT
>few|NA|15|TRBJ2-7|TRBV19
CASSYRGKGTYEQYF
TGTGCCAGTAGTTATAGGGGGAAAGGAACCTACGAGCAGTACTTC
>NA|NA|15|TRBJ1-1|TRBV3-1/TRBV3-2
CASSHGGVMNTEAFF
TGTGCCAGCAGCCATGGGGGGGTAATGAACACTGAAGCTTTCTTT
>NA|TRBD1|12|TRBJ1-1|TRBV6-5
CASSNSGGKAFF
TGTGCCAGCAGTAACTCAGGGGGAAAAGCTTTCTTT
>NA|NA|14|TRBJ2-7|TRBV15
CATSSRESSYEQYF
TGTGCCACCAGCAGTCGGGAGAGCTCCTACGAGCAGTACTTC
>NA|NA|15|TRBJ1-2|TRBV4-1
CASRLTGRGNYGYTF
TGCGCCAGCAGACTTACAGGGAGAGGGAACTATGGCTACACCTTC